This entry features one TCR beta chain sequence. The sample belongs to a study of blood T cell repertoires in COVID-19. Turning to the study itself: Material from acute and convalescent COVID-19 was sourced from the United States, Italy and Spain.

Repertoires were generated with immunoSEQ multiplex PCR, while TCRdb's copy carries only in-frame clones and drops some. The table shows 300,000 to 400,000 clones, with roughly 90% occurring only once. Participants spanned ages about 18 to 95 years and resided in 20 to 30 US areas. The sequenced sample consisted of PBMCs or T cells enriched from blood (not recorded which). The source is a woman aged 25 to 39 with acute COVID-19.

Here the CDR3 reads CASTRDRGGGYGYTF. The CDR3 DNA reads as TGTGCCAGCACCCGGGACAGGGGAGGAGGCTATGGCTACACCTTC. The rearrangement uses TRBV6-5 and TRBJ1-2, with 10 bases identical to TRBD1. This CDR3 contains 15 residues. V shed 7 bases, J shed 4 bases, and the junction held 9 bases outside the gene matches. Germline CDR1 is MNHEY and CDR2 is SVGAGI.